This TCR beta chain is drawn from a study of CD8+CD57+ T cells in acquired aplastic anemia. About the study: The sorted CD4+ and CD8+ cells yielded an average around 3.2 ug of DNA.

The V end lost 1 base, the J end lost 5 bases, and 14 bases lay between the germline ends. There are 15 residues in the CDR3. CDR1 is ENHRY and CDR2 is SYGVKD in the germline V gene. The sequenced patients had an expansion of CD8+CD57+ cells seen by flow cytometry. The template used for profiling TCR beta VDJ and CDR3 was genomic DNA. TCRdb fed the reads into MiXCR, producing one record per CDR3 protein. The sample yields 200,000 or so distinct CDR3 sequences, less than 60% seen once. Input material: sorted CD4+, CD8+, or CD8+CD57+ T cells (not recorded which) from PBMCs. This TCR came from a human donor with aplastic anemia. V and J are TRBV10-3 and TRBJ1-2; D is unresolved. CDR3: CAISELETGAYGYTF. CDR3 bases: TGTGCCATCAGTGAGTTAGAGACTGGAGCATATGGCTACACCTTC.